This T cell receptor beta chain was captured in a study of T-cell memory formation after mild COVID-19. Remarks on this clonotype: Its antigen is not identified.

Looked up from germline, CDR1 is SGHAT and CDR2 is FQNNGV. Trimming left V 5 bases short and J 8 bases short, with 9 bases between. The CDR3 totals 11 residues. TCRdb processed the 5' RACE reads anew with MiXCR; each CDR3 protein has one entry. The sample has 450,000 to 650,000 distinct CDR3 sequences; approximately 21% are singletons. Overall study findings and caveats: Prior to infection, memory already included some responding clones, suggesting cross-reactive memory joined.

The sample comprised PBMCs or a T cell subset sorted from them (not recorded which). The clonotype was recovered from an adult woman who had mild COVID-19 (a few samples of this study predate the infection). Cell type and time point are not known. The chain combines TRBV11-2 with TRBJ1-1; D gene uncertain. The CDR3 sequence: CASSPRREAFF. The CDR3 DNA reads TGTGCCAGCAGCCCGCGGCGAGAAGCTTTCTTT. Variable domain in full (rest from reference TRBV11-2 and TRBJ1-1): EAGVAQSPRYKIIEKRQSVAFWCNPISGHATLYWYQQILGQGPKLLIQFQNNGVVDDSQLPKDRFSAERLKGVDSTLKIQPAKLEDSAVYLCASSPRREAFFGQGTRLTVV.